Listed here are 18 T cell receptor beta chains from one sample, sequenced in a study of tissue T cells after allogeneic stem cell transplantation (dated by TCRdb to the early 2020s). The sample's time point label, decoded: mouse harvest day 7 after allogeneic transplant. Each mouse graft, delivered by tail vein injection, combined 10^6 splenic CD5+ T cells with 10^7 T-cell-depleted bone marrow cells. The library was obtained by the immunoSEQ multiplex PCR assay. The table comes from immuneACCESS by way of TCRdb, which keeps in-frame sequences with V and J called. Part of the clones is missing from these tables; in studies checked, under half for an unresolved V gene and the rest for unknown reasons. This sample holds thousands of clones; around 52% were observed only once. The ten biggest clones cover roughly 18% of the sample. The material sequenced was liver tissue. These receptors all come from a female BALB/c mouse given C57BL/6 T cells with graft-versus-host disease after an allogeneic hematopoietic cell transplant.

About this clone itself: These gene names are mouse names. The DNA ends 1 residue before the CDR3 does, and the rest of the CDR3 is filled in from the germline J gene. The V gene is TRBV5, the J gene TRBJ1-6, with TRBD1 identical over 10 bases. TRBJ1-6 is designated an ORF whose function remains uncertain. V shed 4 bases, J shed 7 bases, and the junction held 1 base outside the gene matches. The CDR3 is 14 amino acids. Germline CDR1 and CDR2: LGHNA and YNLKQL (reference sequence). The CDR3: CASSPGQGNSPLYF. Incomplete CDR3 DNA: TGTGCCAGCAGCCCGGGACAGGGGAATTCGCCCCTCTAC.

Notes on this clone: Genes here carry mouse names. The DNA ends 1 residue before the CDR3 does, and the rest of the CDR3 is filled in from the germline J gene. The gene calls are TRBV31 and TRBJ1-1; tentatively, D is TRBD1 (5 bases). The germline V gene has CDR1 GKSSPN and CDR2 SITVG. V lost 1 base and J 4 bases, leaving 7 bases between the germline ends. The CDR3 is 12 residues long. The CDR3 reads CAWSPGSTEVFF. The sequenced CDR3 bases are TGTGCCTGGAGTCCAGGGAGCACAGAAGTCTTC.

Points on this clone: Germline and genes: mouse. The read stops 1 residue short of the end of the CDR3; the missing end is completed from the germline J gene. The rearrangement links TRBV19 to TRBJ2-5, with D maybe TRBD1 (6 bases). The CDR3 contains 13 residues. Trimming cost V 1 base and J 4 bases, with 7 bases left between them. CDR1 is FNHDT, CDR2 SITEND, per germline (reference sequence). CDR3 region: CASSIKGEDTQYF. The CDR3 DNA, read in part, is TGTGCCAGCAGTATAAAGGGGGAAGACACCCAGTAC.

This clone was found a few times. Germline and genes here are mouse. Coverage ceases 1 residue before the CDR3 finishes, and the germline J gene fills in the end. The J gene is TRBJ1-2, the V gene TRBV31, with a tentative D call TRBD1 (5 bases). This CDR3 comprises 14 residues. V was shortened by 0 bases and J by 0 bases, with 8 bases between the two germline ends. Germline V gene sequence: CDR1 GKSSPN, CDR2 SITVG. The CDR3 DNA, read in part, is TGTGCCTGGAGTCTCGACAGTGCAAACTCCGACTACACC. This encodes CAWSLDSANSDYT. The complete CDR3 protein is CAWSLDSANSDYTF.

This clone was observed a handful of times. Gene names and germline refer to mouse. The DNA ends 1 residue before the CDR3 does, and the rest of the CDR3 is filled in from the germline J gene. The rearrangement links TRBV26 to TRBJ1-4, with unresolved D. The length of the CDR3 is 14 residues. In germline, CDR1 is KGHPV, CDR2 FQNQEV (reference sequence). Trimming shortened V by 2 bases and J by 0 bases, and 4 bases separated the two germline ends. The sequenced part of the CDR3 DNA is TGTGCCAGCAGTCTGCGGGTTTCCAACGAAAGATTATTT. This codes for CASSLRVSNERLF. The full CDR3 protein reads CASSLRVSNERLFF.

Notes on this clone: The gene names given are mouse names. The read ends 1 residue before the CDR3 terminus; that terminus is restored from the germline J gene. The chain recombines TRBV31 with TRBJ1-3; 10 bases are shared with TRBD1. The CDR3 extends over 13 amino acids. Unmatched junction bases numbered 1, after V lost 5 bases and J lost 3 bases. Germline assignment: CDR1 GKSSPN and CDR2 SITVG. The sequenced CDR3 bases are TGTGCCTGGGACAGGGGGCTTGGAAATACGCTCTAT. Translation: CAWDRGLGNTLY. The entire CDR3 protein reads CAWDRGLGNTLYF.

A word on this clone: Genes here carry mouse names. The read is 1 residue too short to cover the CDR3 end, so that end is filled in from the germline J gene. The rearrangement uses TRBV26 and TRBJ1-2; D not certain. In germline, CDR1 is KGHPV, CDR2 FQNQEV (reference sequence). V was shortened by 3 bases and J by 3 bases, with 8 bases between the two germline ends. The CDR3 extends over 13 amino acids. The sequenced CDR3 bases are TGTGCCAGCAGTCTACGGGGAGACTCCGACTACACC. Translation: CASSLRGDSDYT. The entire CDR3 protein reads CASSLRGDSDYTF.

This clone came up a few times. Genes here carry mouse names. From the germline J gene comes the end of the CDR3, since the read stops 1 residue before it. The chain recombines TRBV26 with TRBJ2-2, with 9 bases matching TRBD2. J gave up 4 bases and V 0 bases, and 0 bases lay outside the gene matches. The germline gives CDR1 KGHPV, CDR2 FQNQEV (reference sequence). The CDR3 loop spans 15 amino acids. The covered CDR3 bases are TGTGCCAGCAGTCTGTCTGGGGGGGCCACCGGGCAGCTCTAC. It translates to CASSLSGGATGQLY. The whole CDR3 sequence reads CASSLSGGATGQLYF.

Of note for this clone: Germline and genes: mouse. With the read ending 1 residue before the CDR3 end, the germline J gene is used to fill in that end. The J gene is TRBJ2-4, the V gene TRBV5, with D unclear. The CDR3 is made up of 13 amino acids. CDR1 is LGHNA, CDR2 YNLKQL, per germline (reference sequence). V was pared by 4 bases and J by 1 base, with 6 bases between. The CDR3 reads CASSLRGQNTLYF. The sequenced part of the CDR3 DNA is TGTGCCAGCAGCCTCCGTGGTCAAAACACCTTGTAC.

Of note for this clone: The germline and genes are mouse ones. The DNA ends 1 residue before the CDR3 does, and the rest of the CDR3 is filled in from the germline J gene. The chain couples TRBV26 to TRBJ1-3, with D uncertain. The V and J ends lost 0 bases and 1 base respectively, with 4 bases between them. The CDR3 length is 14 residues. Per germline, CDR1 KGHPV and CDR2 FQNQEV (reference sequence). The sequenced part of the CDR3 DNA is TGTGCCAGCAGTCTGTCACAGTCTGGAAATACGCTCTAT. Amino acids: CASSLSQSGNTLY. The complete CDR3 sequence is CASSLSQSGNTLYF.

In the case of this clone: The listed genes are named as in mouse. The covered CDR3 bases are TGCACCTGCAGTGGGACAATTTCTGGAAATACGCTCTAT. Translated, it gives CTCSGTISGNTLY. The entire CDR3 sequence reads CTCSGTISGNTLYF. This sequence joins TRBV1 and TRBJ1-3; tentative D call: TRBD1 (5 bases). Read coverage stops 1 residue before the CDR3 terminus; the germline J gene supplies the remainder. Trimming removed 4 bases at V and 0 bases at J, with 7 bases between. The CDR3 extends over 14 amino acids. Germline loops: CDR1 NSQYPW, CDR2 LRSPGD (reference sequence). Looking up the rest from reference TRBV1 and TRBJ1-3 gives the full variable domain: VTLLEQNPRWRLVPRGQAVNLRCILKNSQYPWMSWYQQDLQKQLQWLFTLRSPGDKEVKSLPGADYLATRVTDTELRLQVANMSQGRTLYCTCSGTISGNTLYFGEGSRLIVV.

This clone was seen more than once but under ten times. Gene names refer to mouse genes. The read gets to within 1 residue of the CDR3 end, and the germline J gene fills in the rest. The J gene is TRBJ2-5, the V gene TRBV31; D might be TRBD1 or TRBD2, each matching 5 bases. The CDR3 is 12 amino acids. Germline lookup yields CDR1 GKSSPN and CDR2 SITVG. V dropped 3 bases and J dropped 5 bases, with 9 bases sitting between them. CDR3 amino acids: CAWSGGPDTQYF. The DNA read from the CDR3 is TGTGCCTGGAGCGGGGGTCCAGACACCCAGTAC.

Turning to this clone: The genes are named according to mouse. The read ends 1 residue before the CDR3 terminus; that terminus is restored from the germline J gene. V usage is TRBV4 and J usage is TRBJ2-2; 10 bases map to TRBD2. The length of the CDR3 is 14 residues. V lost 4 bases, J lost 6 bases, and 2 bases stayed unmatched. Germline assignment: CDR1 LGHDT and CDR2 YNNKQL (reference sequence). CDR3 amino acids: CASSSTGGPGQLYF. The covered CDR3 bases are TGTGCCAGCAGCTCGACTGGGGGGCCCGGGCAGCTCTAC.

Points on this clone: The germline and genes are mouse ones. The read terminates 1 residue before the CDR3 end, so the remaining end is supplied by the germline J gene. This sequence joins TRBV29 and TRBJ2-1; 10 bases are a match to TRBD1. The CDR3 length is 14 residues. The junction had 2 bases not matched to a gene; V was cut back by 4 bases and J by 5 bases. Germline V gene lookup returns CDR1 MSHET and CDR2 SYDVDS. The covered CDR3 bases are TGTGCTAGCAGTTCCGGGACAGGGGATGCTGAGCAGTTC. This gives the protein CASSSGTGDAEQF. The whole CDR3 protein is CASSSGTGDAEQFF.

Of note for this clone: Gene labels here are mouse ones. From the germline J gene comes the end of the CDR3, since the read stops 1 residue before it. This chain connects TRBV29 to TRBJ2-7; perhaps TRBD2 as D (6 bases). Trimming left V 2 bases short and J 4 bases short, with 6 bases between. CDR3 length: 12 residues. The germline V gene encodes CDR1 MSHET and CDR2 SYDVDS. CDR3 bases read: TGTGCTAGCAGTTTAGGGACTTATGAACAGTAC. Its translation is CASSLGTYEQY. The entire CDR3 protein is CASSLGTYEQYF.

About this clone itself: Here the gene names and germline are mouse. The CDR3 is cut off 1 residue early in the read; its end comes from the germline J gene. The chain links TRBV16 to TRBJ2-1; 11 positions match TRBD2. This CDR3 contains 14 residues. Germline trimming cut 5 bases from V and 3 bases from J; bases unmatched to any gene: 0. Germline V gene data show CDR1 as SGHSA and CDR2 as FRNQAP. This CDR3 reads CASSDWGGYAEQFF. Partial CDR3 DNA: TGTGCAAGCAGCGACTGGGGGGGCTATGCTGAGCAGTTC.

By frequency in the sample, this clone is large. Mouse gene names apply. The CDR3 extends 1 residue past the end of the read, so its final part is completed from the germline J gene. This chain uses TRBV16 with TRBJ2-5; perhaps D is TRBD1 or TRBD2 (5 bases each). This CDR3 is built from 13 residues. The germline V gene has CDR1 SGHSA and CDR2 FRNQAP. V lost 3 bases, J lost 6 bases, and 10 bases lay in between. The CDR3 bases that were read are TGTGCAAGCAGCTTCCGGGGGATGGACACCCAGTAC. This gives the protein CASSFRGMDTQY. The whole CDR3 reads CASSFRGMDTQYF.

Turning to this clone: The gene names given are mouse names. The CDR3 end falls 1 residue outside the read, so it is completed with the germline J gene. The gene calls are TRBV13-3 and TRBJ2-5; no definite D call. Germline CDR1 reads NNHDY; CDR2 reads SYVADS. V shed 0 bases and J shed 0 bases, with 8 bases lying between them. This CDR3 has 15 amino acids. The CDR3 loop reads CASSDALSNQDTQYF. The covered CDR3 bases are TGTGCCAGCAGTGATGCCCTCAGTAACCAAGACACCCAGTAC.